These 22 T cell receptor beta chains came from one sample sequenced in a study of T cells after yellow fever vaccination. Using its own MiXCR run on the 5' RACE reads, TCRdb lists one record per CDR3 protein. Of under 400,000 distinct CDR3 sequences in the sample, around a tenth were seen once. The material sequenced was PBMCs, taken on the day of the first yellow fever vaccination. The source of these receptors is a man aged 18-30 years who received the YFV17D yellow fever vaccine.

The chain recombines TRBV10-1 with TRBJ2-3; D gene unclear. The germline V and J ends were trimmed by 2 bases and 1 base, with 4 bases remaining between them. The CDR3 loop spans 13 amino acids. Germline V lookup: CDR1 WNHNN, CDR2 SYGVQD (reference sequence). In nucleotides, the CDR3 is TGCGCCAGCAGTGAGGCGGGCACAGATACGCAGTATTTT. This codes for CASSEAGTDTQYF.

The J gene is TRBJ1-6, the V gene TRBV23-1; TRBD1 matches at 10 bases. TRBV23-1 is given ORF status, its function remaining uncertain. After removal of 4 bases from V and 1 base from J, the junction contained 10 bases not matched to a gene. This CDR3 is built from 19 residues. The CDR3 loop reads CASSRSRDRGASYNSPLHF. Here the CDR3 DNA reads TGCGCCAGCAGTCGCAGCCGGGACAGGGGTGCGTCCTATAATTCACCCCTCCACTTT.

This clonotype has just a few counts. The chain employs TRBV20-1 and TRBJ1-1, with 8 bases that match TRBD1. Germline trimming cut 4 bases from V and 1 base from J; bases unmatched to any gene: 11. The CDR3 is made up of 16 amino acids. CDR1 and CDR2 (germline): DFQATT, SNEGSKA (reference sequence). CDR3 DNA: TGCAGTGCTAAGAGGGCAGGGGGCGCGGGGAACACTGAAGCTTTCTTT. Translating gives CSAKRAGGAGNTEAFF.

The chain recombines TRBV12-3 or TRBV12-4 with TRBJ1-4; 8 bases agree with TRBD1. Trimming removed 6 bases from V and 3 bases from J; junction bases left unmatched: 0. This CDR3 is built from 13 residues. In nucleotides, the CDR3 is TGTGCCAGCAGACAGGGGGCTAATGAAAAACTGTTTTTT. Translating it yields CASRQGANEKLFF.

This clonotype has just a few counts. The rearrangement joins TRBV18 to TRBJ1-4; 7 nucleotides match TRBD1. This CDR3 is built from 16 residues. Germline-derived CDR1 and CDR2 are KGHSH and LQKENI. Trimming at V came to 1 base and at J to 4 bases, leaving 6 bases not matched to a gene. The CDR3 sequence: CASSPLADRRNEKLFF. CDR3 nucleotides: TGTGCCAGCTCACCACTGGCGGACAGGCGTAATGAAAAACTGTTTTTT.

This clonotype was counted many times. The CDR3 coding sequence is TGCGCCAGCAGCCAAGTGGCGGGGGGGACCGGGGAGCTGTTTTTT. Amino acid sequence: CASSQVAGGTGELFF. The chain combines TRBV4-1 with TRBJ2-2; 9 nucleotides agree with TRBD2. V gave up 1 base and J gave up 5 bases; unmatched junction bases: 2. CDR3 length: 15 amino acids. CDR1 and CDR2 from the germline V gene are MGHRA and YSYEKL.

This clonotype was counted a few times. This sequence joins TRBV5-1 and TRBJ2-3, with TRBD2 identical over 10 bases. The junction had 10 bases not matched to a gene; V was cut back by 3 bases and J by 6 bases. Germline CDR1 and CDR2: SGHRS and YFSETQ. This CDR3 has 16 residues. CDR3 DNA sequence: TGCGCCAGCAGCTGGATGAGCGGGGGGGAAGGTGATACGCAGTATTTT. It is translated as CASSWMSGGEGDTQYF.

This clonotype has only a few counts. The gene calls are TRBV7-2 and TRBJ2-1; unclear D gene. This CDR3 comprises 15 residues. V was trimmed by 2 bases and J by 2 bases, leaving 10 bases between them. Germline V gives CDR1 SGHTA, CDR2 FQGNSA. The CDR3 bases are TGTGCCAGCAGCTTACACCAGGAAGCCTACAATGAGCAGTTCTTC. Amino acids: CASSLHQEAYNEQFF.

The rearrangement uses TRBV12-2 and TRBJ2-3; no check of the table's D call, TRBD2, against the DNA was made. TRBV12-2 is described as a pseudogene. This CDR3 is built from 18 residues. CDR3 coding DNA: TGTGCAAGTCGCTTACACCGCGGGGGGGCCAAAGGCACAGATACGCAGTATTTT. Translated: CASRLHRGGAKGTDTQYF.

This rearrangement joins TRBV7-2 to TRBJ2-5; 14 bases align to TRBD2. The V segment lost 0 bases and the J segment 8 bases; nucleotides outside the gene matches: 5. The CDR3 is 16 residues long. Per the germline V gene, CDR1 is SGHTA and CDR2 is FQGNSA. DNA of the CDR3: TGTGCCAGCAGCTTAGCTGGGACTAGCGGGGGTGTAACCCAGTACTTC. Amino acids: CASSLAGTSGGVTQYF.

The CDR3 DNA sequence: TGTGCCAGCAGCCTAGCGGGGGGGCGAAGTGAGCAGTTCTTC. Translated: CASSLAGGRSEQFF. The chain carries TRBV6-2 or TRBV6-3 and TRBJ2-1, with 12 nucleotides matching TRBD2. Per the germline V gene, CDR1 is MNHEY and CDR2 is SVGEGT. V lost 6 bases to trimming and J lost 9 bases; unmatched junction nucleotides: 6. CDR3 size: 14 residues.

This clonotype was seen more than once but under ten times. The CDR3 region is CASSSLGTLGMTDTQYF. In DNA form, the CDR3 reads TGTGCCAGCAGTTCTCTCGGGACTCTTGGCATGACAGATACGCAGTATTTT. The chain links TRBV27 to TRBJ2-3; TRBD2 is a possible D gene (6 bases). This CDR3 is built from 17 residues. Trimming pared 4 bases from V and 3 bases from J, leaving 20 bases between. The germline V gene encodes CDR1 MNHEY and CDR2 SMNVEV (reference sequence).

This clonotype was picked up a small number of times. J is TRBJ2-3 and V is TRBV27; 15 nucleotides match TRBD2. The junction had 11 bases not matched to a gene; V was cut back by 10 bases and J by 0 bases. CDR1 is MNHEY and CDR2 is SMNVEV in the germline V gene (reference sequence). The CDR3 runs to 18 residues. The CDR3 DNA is TGTGCCACCATGGGACTAGCGGGGGGACATACTAGCACAGATACGCAGTATTTT. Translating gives CATMGLAGGHTSTDTQYF.

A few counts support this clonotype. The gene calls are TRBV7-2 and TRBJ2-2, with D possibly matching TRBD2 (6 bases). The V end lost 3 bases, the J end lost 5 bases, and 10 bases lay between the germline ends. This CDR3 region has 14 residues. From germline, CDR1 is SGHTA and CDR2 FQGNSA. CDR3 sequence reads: CASSFPEGTGELFF. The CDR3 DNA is TGTGCCAGCAGCTTTCCGGAGGGAACCGGGGAGCTGTTTTTT.

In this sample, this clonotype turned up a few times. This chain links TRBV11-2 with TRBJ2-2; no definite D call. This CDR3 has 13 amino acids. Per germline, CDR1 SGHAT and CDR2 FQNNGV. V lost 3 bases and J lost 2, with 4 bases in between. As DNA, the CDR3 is TGTGCCAGCAGCTTCTCAAACACCGGGGAGCTGTTTTTT. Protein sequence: CASSFSNTGELFF.

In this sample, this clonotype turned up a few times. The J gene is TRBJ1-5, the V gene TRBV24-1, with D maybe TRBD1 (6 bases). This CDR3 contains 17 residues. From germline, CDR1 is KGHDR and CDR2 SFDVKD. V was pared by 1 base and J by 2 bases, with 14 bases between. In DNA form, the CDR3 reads TGTGCCACCAGTGATTTCGCGAACAGGGCCGGCAATCAGCCCCAGCATTTT. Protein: CATSDFANRAGNQPQHF.

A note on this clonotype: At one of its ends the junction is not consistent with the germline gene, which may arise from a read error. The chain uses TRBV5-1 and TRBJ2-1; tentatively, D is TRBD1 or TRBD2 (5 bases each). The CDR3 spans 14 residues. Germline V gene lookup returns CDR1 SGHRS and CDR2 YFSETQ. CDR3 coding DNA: TGCGCCAGCAGTTTGGGGGAGACAGAGAATGAGCAGTTCTTC. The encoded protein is CASSLGETENEQFF.

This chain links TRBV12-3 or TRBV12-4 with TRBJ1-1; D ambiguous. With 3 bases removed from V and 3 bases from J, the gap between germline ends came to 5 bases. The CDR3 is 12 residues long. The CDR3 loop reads CASSFSYTEAFF. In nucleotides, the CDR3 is TGTGCCAGCAGTTTCTCGTACACTGAAGCTTTCTTT.

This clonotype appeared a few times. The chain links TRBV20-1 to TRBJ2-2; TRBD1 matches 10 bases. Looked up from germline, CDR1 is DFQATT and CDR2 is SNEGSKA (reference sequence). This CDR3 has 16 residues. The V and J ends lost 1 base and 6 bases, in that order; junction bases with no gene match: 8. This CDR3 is CSARAAGTGVAGELFF. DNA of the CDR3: TGCAGTGCTAGAGCCGCCGGGACAGGGGTTGCCGGGGAGCTGTTTTTT.

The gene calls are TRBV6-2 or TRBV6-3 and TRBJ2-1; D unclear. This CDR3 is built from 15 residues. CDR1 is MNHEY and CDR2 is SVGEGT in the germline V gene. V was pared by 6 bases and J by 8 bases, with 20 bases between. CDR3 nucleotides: TGTGCCAGCAGCTTGCAATTCGTGGTGATCTATGAGCAGTTCTTC. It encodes CASSLQFVVIYEQFF.

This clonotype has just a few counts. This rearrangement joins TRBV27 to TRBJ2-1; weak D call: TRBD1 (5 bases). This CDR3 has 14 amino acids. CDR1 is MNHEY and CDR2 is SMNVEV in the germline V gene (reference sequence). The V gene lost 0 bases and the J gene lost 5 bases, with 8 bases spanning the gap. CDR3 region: CASSLSFRDNEQFF. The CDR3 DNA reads TGTGCCAGCAGTTTATCGTTCAGGGACAATGAGCAGTTCTTC.

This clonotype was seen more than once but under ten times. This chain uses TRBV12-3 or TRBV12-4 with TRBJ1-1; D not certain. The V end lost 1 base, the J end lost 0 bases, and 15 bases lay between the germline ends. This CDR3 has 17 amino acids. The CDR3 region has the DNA TGTGCCAGCAGTTTAGGCTTCGACATGGAGATGAACACTGAAGCTTTCTTT. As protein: CASSLGFDMEMNTEAFF.